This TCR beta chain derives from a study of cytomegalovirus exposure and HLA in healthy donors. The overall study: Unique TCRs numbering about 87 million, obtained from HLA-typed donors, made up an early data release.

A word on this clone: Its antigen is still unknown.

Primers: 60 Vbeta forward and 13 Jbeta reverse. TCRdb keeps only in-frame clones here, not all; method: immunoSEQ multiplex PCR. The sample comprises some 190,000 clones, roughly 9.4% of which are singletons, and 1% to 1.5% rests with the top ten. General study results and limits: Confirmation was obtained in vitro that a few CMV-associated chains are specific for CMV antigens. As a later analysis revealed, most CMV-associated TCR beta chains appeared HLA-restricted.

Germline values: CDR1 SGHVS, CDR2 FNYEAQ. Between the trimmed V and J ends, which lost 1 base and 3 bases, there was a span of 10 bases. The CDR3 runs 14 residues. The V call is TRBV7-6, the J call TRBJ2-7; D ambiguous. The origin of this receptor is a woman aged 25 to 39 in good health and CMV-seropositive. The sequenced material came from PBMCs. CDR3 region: CASSLGAQVYEQYF. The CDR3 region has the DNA TGTGCCAGCAGCTTAGGCGCTCAGGTCTACGAGCAGTACTTC. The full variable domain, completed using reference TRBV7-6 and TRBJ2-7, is GAGVSQSPRYKVTKRGQDVALRCDPISGHVSLYWYRQALGQGPEFLTYFNYEAQQDKSGLPNDRFSAERPEGSISTLTIQRTEQRDSAMYRCASSLGAQVYEQYFGPGTRLTVT.